This T cell receptor beta chain comes out of a study of T cells after yellow fever vaccination. Study details: SMART-Seq v4 Ultra Low Input handled preparation of low-cell-number fractions. Study-wide results and caveats: CD4 and CD8 compartments shared a small share of clonotypes, likely from convergent recombination.

TCRdb re-derived calls from the 5' RACE reads in MiXCR, one entry per CDR3 protein. The sample yields some 390,000 distinct CDR3 sequences, approximately 5.7% seen once. Trimming removed 2 bases at V and 0 bases at J, with 13 bases between. Per germline, CDR1 SGHTA and CDR2 FQGTGA. The CDR3 is 16 residues long. A note on this clonotype: What it recognizes is unknown.

The sample was PBMCs, taken 5 days after the yellow fever booster vaccination. This chain uses TRBV7-3 with TRBJ1-1, with D hard to call. This clonotype was obtained from a man aged 25-40 years who received the YFV17D yellow fever vaccine. For the CDR3, the DNA is TGTGCCAGCAGCTTATACGCAACCGGGATGAACACTGAAGCTTTCTTT. Amino acids: CASSLYATGMNTEAFF. Full variable domain (remainder filled in from reference TRBV7-3 and TRBJ1-1): GAGVSQTPSNKVTEKGKYVELRCDPISGHTALYWYRQSLGQGPEFLIYFQGTGAADDSGLPNDRFFAVRPEGSVSTLKIQRTERGDSAVYLCASSLYATGMNTEAFFGQGTRLTVV.